This entry lists 6 T cell receptor beta chains sequenced from one sample in a study of T cells in Graves' hyperthyroidism and ophthalmopathy. There were TCR beta CDR3 regions amplified from RNA transcripts. During a first-round RT-PCR of the TCR CDR3, the HTBI primer set was used. TCRdb reanalysed the multiplex PCR reads using MiXCR and keeps one entry per CDR3 protein. The sample shows about 530,000 distinct CDR3 sequences, over 15% of them seen only once. Source material: blood. The receptors derive from a woman between 18 and 29 years old with Graves' ophthalmopathy.

This clonotype was found many times. The gene calls are TRBV11-3 and TRBJ2-3; tentative D call: TRBD2 (6 bases). This CDR3 spans 17 amino acids. Germline lookup yields CDR1 SGHNT and CDR2 YENEEA. Trimming cost V 2 bases and J 6 bases, with 21 bases left between them. The CDR3 region has the DNA TGTGCCAGCAGCTTAAGTGTGGCGGGGAGCAGGGTGGATACGCAGTATTTT. Its translation: CASSLSVAGSRVDTQYF.

Many counts were recorded for this clonotype. The chain couples TRBV3-1 to TRBJ1-1, with D unresolved. V was cut by 1 base and J by 5 bases, with 8 bases left in between. The CDR3 consists of 13 residues. Germline V CDR1 and CDR2: LGHDT, YNNKEL (reference sequence). CDR3 bases: TGTGCCAGCAGCCAAGGGGAGCGGACTGAAGCTTTCTTT. Protein product: CASSQGERTEAFF. The complete variable domain, with remaining parts taken from reference TRBV3-1 and TRBJ1-1, reads DTAVSQTPKYLVTQMGNDKSIKCEQNLGHDTMYWYKQDSKKFLKIMFSYNNKELIINETVPNRFSPKSPDKAHLNLHINSLELGDSAVYFCASSQGERTEAFFGQGTRLTVV.

The chain is built from TRBV27 and TRBJ1-2; a possible D gene is TRBD1 (6 bases). Deletions cut 8 bases from V and 7 bases from J, with 14 bases between. CDR1 MNHEY and CDR2 SMNVEV come from the germline V gene (reference sequence). This CDR3 region has 12 residues. The CDR3 DNA reads TGTGCCAGCGAATACAGGGCGAGTGGCTACACCTTC. Amino acids: CASEYRASGYTF.

The rearrangement joins TRBV9 to TRBJ1-6; weak D call: TRBD1 (6 bases). Germline V lookup: CDR1 SGDLS, CDR2 YYNGEE. The CDR3 has 14 residues. Trimming pared 5 bases from V and 6 bases from J, leaving 12 bases between. The CDR3 nucleotides read TGTGCCAGCAGTGGGGGCAAAATTAATTCACCCCTCCACTTT. Encoded protein: CASSGGKINSPLHF.

The chain has TRBV6-1 and TRBJ1-4; TRBD1 might be the D (5 bases). The length of the CDR3 is 14 residues. Germline-derived CDR1 and CDR2 are MNHNS and SASEGT. Trimming left V 7 bases short and J 8 bases short, with 17 bases between. CDR3 loop: CASMLSGAGEKLFF. The CDR3, as DNA: TGTGCCAGCATGCTTTCTGGGGCAGGCGAAAAACTGTTTTTT.

In this sample, this clonotype turned up many times. This rearrangement joins TRBV4-1 to TRBJ2-5; possibly TRBD2 for D (5 bases). Germline V gives CDR1 MGHRA, CDR2 YSYEKL. V was shortened by 5 bases and J by 3 bases, with 10 bases between the two germline ends. This CDR3 contains 13 residues. The CDR3 sequence is CASSRTGKETQYF. CDR3 nucleotide sequence: TGCGCCAGCAGCAGAACGGGAAAAGAGACCCAGTACTTC.